These 18 T cell receptor beta chains were all obtained from the same sample, sequenced in a study of blood T cell repertoires in COVID-19. TCRdb's copy holds only in-frame clones and misses some; the assay was immunoSEQ multiplex PCR. Of some 280,000 clones listed, 86% were seen once; the top ten hold 2.5% to 3.5%. The sequenced sample was peripheral blood. The receptor source for this set is a woman in her twenties or thirties with active or convalescent COVID-19.

The gene calls are TRBV9 and TRBJ1-5, with D uncertain. Germline assignment: CDR1 SGDLS and CDR2 YYNGEE. There are 13 residues in the CDR3. Trimming removed 3 bases from V and 2 bases from J, with 6 bases in between. This chain's CDR3 is CASSDGGNQPQHF. In DNA, the CDR3 is TGTGCCAGCAGCGACGGGGGCAATCAGCCCCAGCATTTT.

The chain's CDR3 is CASSLLPDTGNTIYF. CDR3 DNA sequence: TGTGCCAGCAGCTTGCTCCCGGACACTGGAAACACCATATATTTT. The chain has TRBV5-5 and TRBJ1-3, with D possibly matching TRBD1 (5 bases). V lost 1 base and J lost 2, with 10 bases in between. In germline, CDR1 is SGHKS, CDR2 YYEKEE (reference sequence). This CDR3 spans 15 amino acids.

The J gene is TRBJ1-1, the V gene TRBV27; possible D gene TRBD1, 6 bases. V lost 6 bases to trimming and J lost 4 bases, with 12 bases between them. Germline CDR1 and CDR2: MNHEY and SMNVEV (reference sequence). The CDR3 spans 13 residues. Here the CDR3 DNA reads TGTGCCAGCAGCTACAGGGTTGGCACTGAAGCTTTCTTT. Translated: CASSYRVGTEAFF.

As DNA, the CDR3 is TGTGCCAGCAGTATAACAGGGGATTTGGATGGCTACACCTTC. Amino acid sequence: CASSITGDLDGYTF. This rearrangement joins TRBV28 to TRBJ1-2; 7 bases match TRBD1. Trimming took 5 bases from V and 6 from J; bases not matched to a gene: 9. The CDR3 totals 14 residues. Germline CDR1 and CDR2: MDHEN and SYDVKM.

This chain links TRBV4-2 with TRBJ1-2; a possible D gene is TRBD1 (6 bases). The germline V and J ends were trimmed by 0 bases and 3 bases, with 17 bases remaining between them. This CDR3 has 17 residues. From germline, CDR1 is LGHNA and CDR2 YNFKEQ. The CDR3 reads CASSQDRPGGGDYGYTF. CDR3 sequence (DNA): TGTGCCAGCAGCCAAGACCGCCCAGGTGGGGGCGACTATGGCTACACCTTC.

The V and J genes are TRBV5-1 and TRBJ2-7, with D perhaps TRBD2 (7 bases). In germline, CDR1 is SGHRS, CDR2 YFSETQ. Trimming shortened V by 4 bases and J by 6 bases, and 26 bases separated the two germline ends. The length of the CDR3 is 17 residues. The CDR3 here is CASSLVAFRGATGEQYF. The CDR3 DNA reads as TGCGCCAGCAGCCTGGTTGCTTTTCGGGGGGCGACGGGCGAGCAGTACTTC.

J is TRBJ2-7 and V is TRBV18; 11 bases agree with TRBD2. Germline CDR1 is KGHSH and CDR2 is LQKENI. This CDR3 is 13 amino acids long. Trimming cost V 5 bases and J 6 bases; bases outside gene matches: 3. The CDR3: CASSTGLAVEQYF. CDR3 bases: TGTGCCAGCTCAACGGGACTAGCGGTCGAGCAGTACTTC.

A single count supports this clone. This CDR3 reads CASSGQVYYGYTF. The CDR3 DNA is TGTGCCAGTAGTGGACAGGTTTACTATGGCTACACCTTC. The chain employs TRBV19 and TRBJ1-2; 7 bases match TRBD1. V lost 5 bases and J lost 3; bases outside the gene matches: 3. The CDR3 contains 13 residues. Germline V lookup: CDR1 LNHDA, CDR2 SQIVND (reference sequence). Full variable domain (rest looked up from reference TRBV19 and TRBJ1-2): DGGITQSPKYLFRKEGQNVTLSCEQNLNHDAMYWYRQDPGQGLRLIYYSQIVNDFQKGDIAEGYSVSREKKESFPLTVTSAQKNPTAFYLCASSGQVYYGYTFGSGTRLTVV.

The chain has TRBV29-1 and TRBJ2-2; perhaps TRBD2 as D (6 bases). The germline gives CDR1 SQVTM, CDR2 ANQGSEA. Between the trimmed V and J ends, which lost 7 bases and 5 bases, there was a span of 17 bases. The CDR3 extends over 14 amino acids. The CDR3 sequence is CSAVFGTGTGELFF. The CDR3 DNA reads as TGCAGCGCCGTTTTCGGGACTGGGACCGGGGAGCTGTTTTTT.

This clone appeared a single time. The genes are TRBV5-1 and TRBJ1-2; unclear D gene. Germline CDR1 SGHRS, CDR2 YFSETQ. V lost 0 bases to trimming and J lost 2 bases, with 8 bases between them. CDR3 length: 14 residues. The CDR3 DNA sequence: TGCGCCAGCAGCTTGGAGTACACCAACTATGGCTACACCTTC. Amino acids: CASSLEYTNYGYTF.

J is TRBJ1-1 and V is TRBV27, with TRBD1 as a possible D gene (5 bases). Germline lookup yields CDR1 MNHEY and CDR2 SMNVEV (reference sequence). This CDR3 region has 16 residues. V lost 0 bases to trimming and J lost 0 bases, with 11 bases between them. The CDR3 DNA reads as TGTGCCAGCAGTTTATCGTCGGGGGGTATGAACACTGAAGCTTTCTTT. Translation gives CASSLSSGGMNTEAFF.

V gene TRBV6-5 combines with J gene TRBJ1-6; D not certain. Germline V gene data show CDR1 as MNHEY and CDR2 as SVGAGI. V was shortened by 6 bases and J by 10 bases, with 10 bases between the two germline ends. CDR3 length: 12 residues. CDR3 protein: CASRQSGSPLHF. CDR3 DNA sequence: TGTGCCAGCAGACAGTCTGGCTCACCCCTCCACTTT.

This rearrangement joins TRBV3-1 (or the pseudogene TRBV3-2) to TRBJ1-6, with no clear D. The CDR3 is made up of 16 amino acids. Germline CDR1 and CDR2: LGHDT and YNNKEL (reference sequence). With 4 bases removed from V and 8 bases from J, the gap between germline ends came to 18 bases. The CDR3 DNA reads as TGTGCCAGCAGCCCCTCCCGGGCCAGACTAGATTCACCCCTCCACTTT. As protein: CASSPSRARLDSPLHF.

This chain connects TRBV29-1 to TRBJ2-7; 12 bases are a match to TRBD1. J was trimmed by 6 bases and V by 3 bases; bases with no gene match: 3. CDR1 SQVTM and CDR2 ANQGSEA come from the germline V gene. The CDR3 is 13 residues long. The CDR3 is CSVDGTGGLEQYF. CDR3 DNA: TGCAGCGTTGATGGGACAGGGGGCCTCGAGCAGTACTTC.

The rearrangement joins TRBV6-1 to TRBJ1-1, with TRBD1 identical over 12 bases. The length of the CDR3 is 16 residues. Germline values: CDR1 MNHNS, CDR2 SASEGT. After removal of 3 bases from V and 4 bases from J, the junction contained 6 bases not matched to a gene. The CDR3 DNA follows: TGTGCCAGCAGTGAGGGGACAGGGGGCCGGATCACTGAAGCTTTCTTT. Its protein product is CASSEGTGGRITEAFF.

V gene TRBV4-1 combines with J gene TRBJ2-7; TRBD2 matches 8 bases. With V trimmed by 4 bases and J by 3 bases, 5 bases remained unmatched. This CDR3 contains 14 residues. The V gene's germline CDR1 is MGHRA and CDR2 YSYEKL. The CDR3 sequence is CASSLQAGVYEQYF. In DNA form, the CDR3 reads TGCGCCAGCAGCCTCCAAGCGGGGGTCTACGAGCAGTACTTC.

The chain links TRBV19 to TRBJ1-1, with 8 positions matching TRBD1. The CDR3 has 17 residues. Germline V gene lookup returns CDR1 LNHDA and CDR2 SQIVND (reference sequence). The V gene end was trimmed by 5 bases and the J gene end by 4 bases; junction bases not matched to a gene: 15. In DNA form, the CDR3 reads TGTGCCAGTAGTCCCAGAGCGTTAACAGGGGGGTTCACTGAAGCTTTCTTT. Protein sequence: CASSPRALTGGFTEAFF.

The gene calls are TRBV9 and TRBJ1-2, with no clear D. V lost 0 bases and J 0 bases, leaving 6 bases between the germline ends. Per germline, CDR1 SGDLS and CDR2 YYNGEE. CDR3 length equals 14 residues. The CDR3 DNA reads as TGTGCCAGCAGCGTAGTGTCAGCTAACTATGGCTACACCTTC. This codes for CASSVVSANYGYTF.